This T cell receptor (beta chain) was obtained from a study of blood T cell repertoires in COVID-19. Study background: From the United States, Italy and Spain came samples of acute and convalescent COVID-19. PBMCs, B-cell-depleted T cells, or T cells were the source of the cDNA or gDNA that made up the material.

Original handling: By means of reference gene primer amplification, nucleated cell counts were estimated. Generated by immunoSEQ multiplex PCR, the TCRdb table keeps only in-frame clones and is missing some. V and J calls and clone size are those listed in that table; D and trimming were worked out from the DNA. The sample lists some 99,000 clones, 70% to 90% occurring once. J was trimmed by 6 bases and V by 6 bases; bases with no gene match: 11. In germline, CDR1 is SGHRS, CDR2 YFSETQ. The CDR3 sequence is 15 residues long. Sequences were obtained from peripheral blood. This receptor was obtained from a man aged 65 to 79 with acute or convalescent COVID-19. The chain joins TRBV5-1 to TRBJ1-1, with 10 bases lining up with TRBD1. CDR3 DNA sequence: TGCGCCAGCACCTTCAGTGGGACAGGGGCCTCTGAAGCTTTCTTT. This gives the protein CASTFSGTGASEAFF.